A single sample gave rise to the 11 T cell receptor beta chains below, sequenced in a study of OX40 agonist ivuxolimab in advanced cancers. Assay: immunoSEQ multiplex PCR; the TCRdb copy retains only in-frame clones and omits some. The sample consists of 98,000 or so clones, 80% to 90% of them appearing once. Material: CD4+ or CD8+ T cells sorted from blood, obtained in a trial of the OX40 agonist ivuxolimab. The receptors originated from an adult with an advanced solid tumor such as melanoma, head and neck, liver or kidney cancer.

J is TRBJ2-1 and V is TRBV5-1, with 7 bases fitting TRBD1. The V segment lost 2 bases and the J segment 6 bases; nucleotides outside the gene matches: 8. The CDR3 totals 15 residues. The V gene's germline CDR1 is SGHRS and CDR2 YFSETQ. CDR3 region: CASSFFTGASNEQFF. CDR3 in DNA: TGCGCCAGCAGCTTTTTCACAGGGGCATCCAATGAGCAGTTCTTC.

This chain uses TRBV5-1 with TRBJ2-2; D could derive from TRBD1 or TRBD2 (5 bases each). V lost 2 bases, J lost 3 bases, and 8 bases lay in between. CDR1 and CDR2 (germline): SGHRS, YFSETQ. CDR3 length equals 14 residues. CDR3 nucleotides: TGCGCCAGCAGCTTATCGGGGCACACCGGGGAGCTGTTTTTT. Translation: CASSLSGHTGELFF. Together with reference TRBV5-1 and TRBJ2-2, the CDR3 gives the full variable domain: KAGVTQTPRYLIKTRGQQVTLSCSPISGHRSVSWYQQTPGQGLQFLFEYFSETQRNKGNFPGRFSGRQFSNSRSEMNVSTLELGDSALYLCASSLSGHTGELFFGEGSRLTVL.

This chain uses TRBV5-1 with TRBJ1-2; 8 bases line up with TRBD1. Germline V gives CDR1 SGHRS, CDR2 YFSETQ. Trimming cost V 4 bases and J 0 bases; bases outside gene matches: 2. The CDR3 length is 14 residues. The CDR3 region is CASSEGQANYGYTF. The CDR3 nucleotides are TGCGCCAGCAGCGAGGGACAGGCTAACTATGGCTACACCTTC.

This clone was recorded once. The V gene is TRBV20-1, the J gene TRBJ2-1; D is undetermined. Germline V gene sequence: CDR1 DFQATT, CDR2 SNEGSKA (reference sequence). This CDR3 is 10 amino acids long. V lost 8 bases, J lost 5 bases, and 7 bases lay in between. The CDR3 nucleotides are TGCAGTCAGGACCACAATGAGCAGTTCTTC. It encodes CSQDHNEQFF.

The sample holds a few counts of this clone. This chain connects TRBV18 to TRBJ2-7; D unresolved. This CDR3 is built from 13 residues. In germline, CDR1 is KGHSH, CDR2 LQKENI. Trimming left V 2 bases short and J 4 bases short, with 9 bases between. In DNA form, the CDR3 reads TGTGCCAGCTCACCAGGGTACGATTACGAGCAGTACGTC. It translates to CASSPGYDYEQYV.

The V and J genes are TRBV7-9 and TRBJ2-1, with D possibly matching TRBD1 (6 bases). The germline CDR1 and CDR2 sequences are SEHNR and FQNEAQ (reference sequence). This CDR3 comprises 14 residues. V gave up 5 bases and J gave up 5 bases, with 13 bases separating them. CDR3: CASSKGGLNNEQFF. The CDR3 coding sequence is TGTGCCAGCAGCAAAGGGGGATTGAACAATGAGCAGTTCTTC.

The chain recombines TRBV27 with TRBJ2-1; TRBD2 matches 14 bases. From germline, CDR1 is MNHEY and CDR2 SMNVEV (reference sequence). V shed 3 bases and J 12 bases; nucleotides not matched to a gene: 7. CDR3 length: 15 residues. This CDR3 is CASSFGLAGGDPQFF. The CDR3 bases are TGTGCCAGCAGTTTTGGACTAGCGGGAGGAGATCCGCAGTTCTTC.

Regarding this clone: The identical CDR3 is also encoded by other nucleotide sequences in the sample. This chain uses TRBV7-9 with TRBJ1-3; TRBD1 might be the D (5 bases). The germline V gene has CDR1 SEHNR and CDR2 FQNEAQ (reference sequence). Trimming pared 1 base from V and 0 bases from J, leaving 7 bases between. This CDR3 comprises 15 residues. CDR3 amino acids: CASSLGQGSGNTIYF. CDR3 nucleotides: TGTGCCAGCAGCTTAGGTCAGGGCTCTGGAAACACCATATATTTT.

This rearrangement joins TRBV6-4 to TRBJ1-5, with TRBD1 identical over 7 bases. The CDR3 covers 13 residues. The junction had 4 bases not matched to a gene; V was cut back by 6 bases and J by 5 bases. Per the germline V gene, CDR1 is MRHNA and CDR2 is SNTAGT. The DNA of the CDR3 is TGTGCCAGCAGCCCCGACAGGGATCAGCCCCAGCATTTT. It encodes CASSPDRDQPQHF.

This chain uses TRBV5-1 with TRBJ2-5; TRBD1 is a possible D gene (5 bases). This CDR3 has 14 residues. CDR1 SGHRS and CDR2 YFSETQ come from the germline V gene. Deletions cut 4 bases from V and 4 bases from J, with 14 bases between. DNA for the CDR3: TGCGCCAGCAGCCTTCAGGGTAACGGAGAGACCCAGTACTTC. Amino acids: CASSLQGNGETQYF.

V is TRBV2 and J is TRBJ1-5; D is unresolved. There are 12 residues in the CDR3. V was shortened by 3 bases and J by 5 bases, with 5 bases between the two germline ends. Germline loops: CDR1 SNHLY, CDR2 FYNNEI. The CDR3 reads CASSDGYQPQHF. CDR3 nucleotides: TGTGCCAGCAGTGACGGATATCAGCCCCAGCATTTT.